This T cell receptor (beta chain) was found in a study of early T cells in non-severe SARS-CoV-2 infection. TCRdb called the 5' RACE reads again in MiXCR, with one record for every CDR3 protein. The data show over 80,000 distinct CDR3 sequences, about 12% seen once. The input for sequencing was whole blood, taken at baseline. The TCR sequence derives from an adult who was a healthcare worker with PCR-confirmed SARS-CoV-2 infection or an uninfected control (not recorded which).

The CDR3 DNA is TGTGCCTGGAGTCCGGGACTATCCTACGAGCAGTACTTC. It encodes CAWSPGLSYEQYF. This chain joins TRBV30 and TRBJ2-7; TRBD2 agrees at 7 bases. CDR1 GTSNPN and CDR2 SVGIG come from the germline V gene (reference sequence). J was trimmed by 1 base and V by 2 bases; bases with no gene match: 2. This CDR3 spans 13 amino acids.